The 23 T cell receptor beta chains below were found in one sample sequenced in a study of OX40 agonist ivuxolimab in advanced cancers. The table came from immunoSEQ multiplex PCR; TCRdb's copy has only in-frame clones and leaves some out. The sample carries about 9,100 clones, about nine tenths recorded once. The starting material was CD4+ or CD8+ T cells sorted from blood, obtained in a trial of the OX40 agonist ivuxolimab. These receptor sequences come from an adult with an advanced solid tumor such as melanoma, head and neck, liver or kidney cancer.

The chain links TRBV2 to TRBJ1-6; 7 nucleotides line up with TRBD1. V dropped 7 bases and J dropped 7; count of bases not matched to a gene: 7. The CDR3 spans 14 residues. Looked up from germline, CDR1 is SNHLY and CDR2 is FYNNEI. The CDR3 coding sequence is TGTGCCAGCATGAGACAGGGAAACAATTCACCCCTCCACTTT. Translation gives CASMRQGNNSPLHF.

This clone was found once. DNA of the CDR3: TGTGCCAGCAGTGAACGATCCCGACTAGCGGGGGGCAAGAACCCAGATACGCAGTATTTT. It translates to CASSERSRLAGGKNPDTQYF. V and J are TRBV2 and TRBJ2-3, with TRBD2 matching 13 bases. The CDR3 runs 20 residues. The junction had 15 bases not matched to a gene; V was cut back by 2 bases and J by 4 bases. CDR1 SNHLY and CDR2 FYNNEI come from the germline V gene.

This clone was seen more than once but under ten times. The V and J genes are TRBV7-6 and TRBJ2-7; D not resolved. The CDR3 extends over 12 amino acids. V lost 6 bases and J 5 bases, leaving 11 bases between the germline ends. From germline, CDR1 is SGHVS and CDR2 FNYEAQ. For the CDR3, the DNA is TGTGCCAGCAGGGGATTCGACAACGAGCAGTACTTC. This translates into CASRGFDNEQYF.

V gene TRBV10-1 combines with J gene TRBJ2-1, with D uncertain. Trimming shortened V by 5 bases and J by 4 bases, and 6 bases separated the two germline ends. Germline V CDR1 and CDR2: WNHNN, SYGVQD (reference sequence). The CDR3 is 12 amino acids. The CDR3 DNA follows: TGCGCCAGCAGTAAGGGTTACAATGAGCAGTTCTTC. It encodes CASSKGYNEQFF.

This clone showed up just a few times. The gene calls are TRBV6-6 and TRBJ1-6; the D is unclear. The V end was cut by 4 bases, the J end by 5 bases, with 9 bases between. Germline V gene lookup returns CDR1 MNHNY and CDR2 SVGAGI (reference sequence). The CDR3 runs 14 residues. In DNA, the CDR3 is TGTGCCAGCAGTTTGGAGCGGAATAATTCACCCCTCCACTTT. Translating it yields CASSLERNNSPLHF.

Remarks on this clone: Additional DNA sequences in this sample encode the identical CDR3. V and J are TRBV5-1 and TRBJ1-1; unclear D gene. This CDR3 region has 14 residues. V gave up 0 bases and J gave up 1 base, with 7 bases separating them. In germline, CDR1 is SGHRS, CDR2 YFSETQ. CDR3 bases: TGCGCCAGCAGCTTGGGGCACCCGAACACTGAAGCTTTCTTT. Its translation: CASSLGHPNTEAFF.

J is TRBJ1-2 and V is TRBV6-6; D ambiguous. This CDR3 spans 15 amino acids. CDR1 is MNHNY and CDR2 is SVGAGI in the germline V gene (reference sequence). Trimming took off 2 bases at V and 2 bases at J, with 12 bases between the two ends. The CDR3, as DNA: TGTGCCAGCAGTTACGGCGCCGGCACCAACTATGGCTACACCTTC. Protein sequence: CASSYGAGTNYGYTF.

The chain couples TRBV5-6 to TRBJ2-7, with TRBD1 as a possible D gene (6 bases). The CDR3 length is 14 residues. Germline CDR1 SGHDT, CDR2 YYEEEE. V lost 2 bases, J lost 6 bases, and 15 bases lay in between. The CDR3 nucleotides are TGTGCCAGCAGCTTAACAGGGTCTGCCCCCGAGCAGTACTTC. Translating gives CASSLTGSAPEQYF.

The J gene is TRBJ2-5, the V gene TRBV2; possible D gene TRBD2, 5 bases. This CDR3 spans 15 amino acids. The germline V gene has CDR1 SNHLY and CDR2 FYNNEI. The V end was cut by 7 bases, the J end by 11 bases, with 26 bases between. The CDR3: CASTEGKVAPGEQYF. The CDR3 nucleotides are TGTGCCAGCACCGAGGGTAAAGTGGCCCCTGGGGAGCAGTACTTC.

This clone was counted once. This chain uses TRBV4-2 with TRBJ1-5; D is unclear. With 0 bases removed from V and 3 bases from J, the gap between germline ends came to 9 bases. Germline V lookup: CDR1 LGHNA, CDR2 YNFKEQ. This CDR3 is 15 amino acids long. CDR3 nucleotide sequence: TGTGCCAGCAGCCAAGATGAGCGGCCCAATCAGCCCCAGCATTTT. This gives the protein CASSQDERPNQPQHF.

The chain employs TRBV4-1 and TRBJ2-7, with TRBD1 identical over 10 bases. The trim removed 5 bases at V and 4 bases at J, leaving 2 bases unmatched. Germline values: CDR1 MGHRA, CDR2 YSYEKL. The CDR3 covers 13 residues. CDR3 DNA sequence: TGCGCCAGCAGCAAGGGACAGGGGTACGAGCAGTACTTC. Translation: CASSKGQGYEQYF.

This chain connects TRBV19 to TRBJ2-3, with D hard to call. Trimming pared 0 bases from V and 6 bases from J, leaving 4 bases between. This CDR3 is built from 12 residues. The germline V gene encodes CDR1 LNHDA and CDR2 SQIVND (reference sequence). The CDR3 region has the DNA TGTGCCAGTAGTATAGACGGGGATACGCAGTATTTT. This codes for CASSIDGDTQYF. The full variable domain, its missing parts supplied by reference TRBV19 and TRBJ2-3, is DGGITQSPKYLFRKEGQNVTLSCEQNLNHDAMYWYRQDPGQGLRLIYYSQIVNDFQKGDIAEGYSVSREKKESFPLTVTSAQKNPTAFYLCASSIDGDTQYFGPGTRLTVL.

V gene TRBV5-1 combines with J gene TRBJ2-2; tentatively, D is TRBD2 (5 bases). The germline V and J ends were trimmed by 4 bases and 10 bases, with 17 bases remaining between them. The CDR3 sequence is 14 residues long. Per germline, CDR1 SGHRS and CDR2 YFSETQ. The CDR3 DNA follows: TGCGCCAGCAGCCTGAGGACGGGAAAAGAGGAGCTGTTTTTT. Protein sequence: CASSLRTGKEELFF.

The CDR3 loop is CASSPFVTYEQYF. The CDR3 bases are TGTGCCAGCAGTCCGTTCGTAACCTACGAGCAGTACTTC. The chain links TRBV6-5 to TRBJ2-7; D call uncertain. CDR3 length: 13 residues. Germline V lookup: CDR1 MNHEY, CDR2 SVGAGI. V lost 5 bases, J lost 2 bases, and 10 bases lay in between.

V usage is TRBV15 and J usage is TRBJ2-1; TRBD2 might be the D (5 bases). Germline-derived CDR1 and CDR2 are LNHNV and YYDKDF (reference sequence). V was pared by 5 bases and J by 7 bases, with 12 bases between. CDR3 length: 13 residues. The CDR3 DNA reads as TGTGCCACCAGCTGGTCTGGGGAGAATGAGCAGTTCTTC. Protein sequence: CATSWSGENEQFF.

The chain links TRBV28 to TRBJ2-7; D may match TRBD1 or TRBD2 (6 bases each). The CDR3 length is 12 residues. V was pared by 8 bases and J by 3 bases, with 11 bases between. Germline loops: CDR1 MDHEN, CDR2 SYDVKM. The CDR3 nucleotides are TGTGCCAGCGGGGGCGGGGACTACGAGCAGTACTTC. Amino acids: CASGGGDYEQYF.

This chain uses TRBV5-8 with TRBJ1-4; D uncertain. Germline V CDR1 and CDR2: SGHTS, YDEGEE. The CDR3 spans 11 residues. Deletions cut 4 bases from V and 13 bases from J, with 11 bases between. The CDR3 bases are TGTGCCAGCAGCCCGGTAGGGAGACTGTTTTTT. Translation gives CASSPVGRLFF.

The chain couples TRBV27 to TRBJ2-3; TRBD1 or TRBD2 may be the D gene (5 bases each). Trimming pared 4 bases from V and 5 bases from J, leaving 10 bases between. This CDR3 is built from 13 residues. The germline V gene encodes CDR1 MNHEY and CDR2 SMNVEV (reference sequence). In nucleotides, the CDR3 is TGTGCCAGCAGTTGGGGGTACGGAGATACGCAGTATTTT. The encoded protein is CASSWGYGDTQYF.

The V gene is TRBV6-5, the J gene TRBJ2-1; D uncertain. V lost 2 bases, J lost 0 bases, and 8 bases lay in between. The CDR3 loop spans 15 amino acids. CDR1 and CDR2 (germline): MNHEY, SVGAGI. The CDR3 DNA reads as TGTGCCAGCAGTTACGGGCTAAGCTCCTACAATGAGCAGTTCTTC. This translates into CASSYGLSSYNEQFF.

This chain uses TRBV6-1 with TRBJ2-3; TRBD1 might be the D (6 bases). This CDR3 is built from 12 residues. V lost 8 bases, J lost 6 bases, and 12 bases lay in between. Germline values: CDR1 MNHNS, CDR2 SASEGT. The CDR3 DNA sequence: TGTGCCAGCGGCAGGGGCCAGGATACGCAGTATTTT. This gives the protein CASGRGQDTQYF.

The CDR3 loop is CASSRDRQETQYF. DNA for the CDR3: TGTGCCAGCAGCAGGGACAGACAAGAGACCCAGTACTTC. The chain couples TRBV7-6 to TRBJ2-5, with 7 bases matching TRBD1. The J segment lost 2 bases and the V segment lost 5 bases, leaving 2 bases of the junction unmatched. This CDR3 contains 13 residues. Looked up from germline, CDR1 is SGHVS and CDR2 is FNYEAQ.

The chain couples TRBV2 to TRBJ2-7; D gene unclear. CDR3 length: 15 residues. In germline, CDR1 is SNHLY, CDR2 FYNNEI. The V end lost 3 bases, the J end lost 5 bases, and 17 bases lay between the germline ends. The CDR3 DNA reads as TGTGCCAGCAGTGATAAGGCACCCCCTTGGAACGAGCAGTACTTC. This translates into CASSDKAPPWNEQYF. The whole variable domain, filled in from reference TRBV2 and TRBJ2-7, reads EPEVTQTPSHQVTQMGQEVILRCVPISNHLYFYWYRQILGQKVEFLVSFYNNEISEKSEIFDDQFSVERPDGSNFTLKIRSTKLEDSAMYFCASSDKAPPWNEQYFGPGTRLTVT.

V is TRBV5-8 and J is TRBJ2-3; possibly TRBD1 for D (6 bases). Germline CDR1 reads SGHTS; CDR2 reads YDEGEE. Trimming shortened V by 7 bases and J by 5 bases, and 11 bases separated the two germline ends. This CDR3 is 12 amino acids long. The CDR3 loop reads CASALGGDTQYF. The CDR3 DNA reads TGTGCCAGCGCCTTAGGGGGAGATACGCAGTATTTT.